The rows below give T cell receptor beta chains drawn from one sample of a study of blood T cell repertoires in COVID-19. Measured with immunoSEQ multiplex PCR; TCRdb has only the in-frame clones, and not every one. The sample shows 87,000 or so clones, about 87% of them seen only once. Sequenced input: peripheral blood. Receptors were obtained from a man aged 40-50 years with acute or convalescent COVID-19. Both conserved end residues are part of each CDR3. Each record gives: clone size, D gene, J gene, V gene, CDR3 DNA, CDR3 protein. The D gene is left open where the match is weak. Not every row has a clone size; where given, it reads once, few, many or a size class.

>NA|NA|TRBJ1-2|TRBV5-6
TGTGCCAGCAGCTTGCCGACAGAAAACTATGGCTACACCTTC
CASSLPTENYGYTF
>NA|NA|TRBJ2-1|TRBV5-1
TGCGCCAGCACGGTGAACGGACAGACCGAGGGTGAGCAGTTCTTC
CASTVNGQTEGEQFF
>few|NA|TRBJ2-3|TRBV27
TGTGCCAGCAGTTCTAGACTTAGCACAGATACGCAGTATTTT
CASSSRLSTDTQYF
>NA|NA|TRBJ2-7|TRBV12-5
TGTGCTAGTGGGGACAGCTACTACGAGCAGTACTTC
CASGDSYYEQYF
>NA|NA|TRBJ1-2|TRBV4-2
TGTGCCAGCAGCCAAGGTTCGGGTGGCTACACCTTC
CASSQGSGGYTF
>NA|TRBD1|TRBJ2-7|TRBV7-2
TGTGCCAGCAGCCCTGAGACAGGGGACTACGAGCAGTACTTC
CASSPETGDYEQYF
>NA|NA|TRBJ1-1|TRBV2
TGTGCCAGCAGTGGGGAGGGAGCAGGAGTTACTGAAGCTTTCTTT
CASSGEGAGVTEAFF
>once|NA|TRBJ1-1|TRBV5-1
TGCGCCAGCAGCTTGTCTGGCGGTGGAGCTTTCTTT
CASSLSGGGAFF
>NA|NA|TRBJ1-2|TRBV30
TGTGCCGGCCAGGGACAACTCCTCTATGGCTACACCTTC
CAGQGQLLYGYTF
>few|TRBD2|TRBJ2-1|TRBV5-4
TGTGCCAGCAGCTTTGGCGGGAGTGTCCACAATGAGCAGTTCTTC
CASSFGGSVHNEQFF
>NA|NA|TRBJ2-5|TRBV6-5
TGTGCCACGTCGATAGCTGGCGGAGAGACCCAGTACTTC
CATSIAGGETQYF
>NA|NA|TRBJ1-2|TRBV29-1
TGCAGCGTTGAAAGGGGCGGAGACTATGGCTACACCTTC
CSVERGGDYGYTF
>NA|NA|TRBJ2-1|TRBV30
TGTGCCTGGAGTTCCCGGGGAGTCTCCTACAATGAGCAGTTCTTC
CAWSSRGVSYNEQFF
>NA|NA|TRBJ1-2|TRBV5-1
TGCGCCAGCAGCTTGGGTTTACAGAACTATGGCTACACCTTC
CASSLGLQNYGYTF
>once|TRBD1|TRBJ1-2|TRBV20-1
TGCAGTGCTAATGAACGCAGGGGGTTAGGTGGCTACACCTTC
CSANERRGLGGYTF
>NA|NA|TRBJ2-4|TRBV29-1
TGCAGCGTTGAAGTGGCAGCGCTAGCCAAAAACATTCAGTACTTC
CSVEVAALAKNIQYF
>NA|TRBD2|TRBJ2-1|TRBV10-2
TGCGCCAGCCAAGTAGCGGGGGGGCCTAATGAGCAGTTCTTC
CASQVAGGPNEQFF
>few|NA|TRBJ2-7|TRBV7-9
TGTGCCAGCAGCTTCCACAGCACTGTAACCTACGAGCAGTACTTC
CASSFHSTVTYEQYF
>NA|TRBD1|TRBJ2-5|TRBV3-1/TRBV3-2
TGTGCCAGCAGCAGAGACGGACAGGAACAAGAGACCCAGTACTTC
CASSRDGQEQETQYF
>NA|NA|TRBJ1-2|TRBV6-2/TRBV6-3
TGTGCCAGCAGTTCCCCAAGGACAACCCGAACCAACTATGGCTACACCTTC
CASSSPRTTRTNYGYTF
>few|TRBD2|TRBJ2-1|TRBV3-1/TRBV3-2
TGTGCCAGCAGCCCGGGACTAGCGGGGTACAATGAGCAGTTCTTC
CASSPGLAGYNEQFF
>NA|TRBD1|TRBJ2-7|TRBV5-1
TGCGCCAGCAGCTCCTGGACAGGGGCCTACGAGCAGTACTTC
CASSSWTGAYEQYF
>NA|TRBD2|TRBJ2-1|TRBV3-1/TRBV3-2
TGTGCCAGCAGCCAAGATCCCGAAGCGGGAGGGCCCCATGAGCAGTTCTTC
CASSQDPEAGGPHEQFF
>NA|TRBD1|TRBJ1-5|TRBV19
TGTGCCAGTAGTATAGAAACCGGGACAGGGAATCAGCCCCAGCATTTT
CASSIETGTGNQPQHF
>NA|NA|TRBJ1-2|TRBV13
TGTGCCAGCAGCCTGAACAGGGAATATTATGGCTACACCTTC
CASSLNREYYGYTF
>once|NA|TRBJ1-2|TRBV5-1
TGCGCCAGCAGCTTGGCCGGTAGCAATCTAAGGTTAGGCTACACCTTC
CASSLAGSNLRLGYTF
>NA|NA|TRBJ2-6|TRBV11-2
TGTGCCAGCAGTTACACTGGGGCCAACGTCCTGACTTTC
CASSYTGANVLTF
>NA|TRBD1|TRBJ2-7|TRBV5-1
TGCGCCAGCAGCTCTCTGACAGGGGGCTCCTACGAGCAGTACTTC
CASSSLTGGSYEQYF
>NA|NA|TRBJ2-3|TRBV12-3/TRBV12-4
TGTGCCGGAGGGCAGGCGGGCACAGATACGCAGTATTTT
CAGGQAGTDTQYF
>NA|TRBD2|TRBJ2-2|TRBV4-1
TGCGCCAGCAGCCAAGGCGGTGTGATAGCGGGGGGGCCTAGGACCGGGGAGCTGTTTTTT
CASSQGGVIAGGPRTGELFF
>NA|TRBD1|TRBJ1-3|TRBV6-5
TGTGCCAGCAGTTACGGGACAGGGTATGGAAACACCATATATTTT
CASSYGTGYGNTIYF
>few|NA|TRBJ1-1|TRBV14
TGTGCCAGCAGCTTAAGACCCGAGGAGGACACTGAAGCTTTCTTT
CASSLRPEEDTEAFF